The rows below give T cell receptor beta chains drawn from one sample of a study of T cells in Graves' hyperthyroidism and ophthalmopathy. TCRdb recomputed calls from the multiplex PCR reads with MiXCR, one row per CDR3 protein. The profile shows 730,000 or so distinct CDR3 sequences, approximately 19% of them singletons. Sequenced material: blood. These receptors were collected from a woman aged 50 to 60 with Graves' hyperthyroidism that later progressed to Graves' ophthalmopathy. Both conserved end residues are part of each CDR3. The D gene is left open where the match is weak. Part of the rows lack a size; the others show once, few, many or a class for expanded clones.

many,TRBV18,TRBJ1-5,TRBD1,TGTGCCAGCTCACCTGGGACAGGGGGAAGAAGGCATCAGCCCCAGCATTTT,CASSPGTGGRRHQPQHF
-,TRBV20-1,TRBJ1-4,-,TGCAGTGCTAGAGATCCGATGGATAATGAAAAACTGTTTTTT,CSARDPMDNEKLFF
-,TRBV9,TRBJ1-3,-,TGTGCCAGCAGCAACTGGGACACCTCTCGTGGAAACACCATATATTTT,CASSNWDTSRGNTIYF
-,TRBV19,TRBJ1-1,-,TGTGCCAGTAGAGTGACAGCCGGTACTGAAGCTTTCTTT,CASRVTAGTEAFF
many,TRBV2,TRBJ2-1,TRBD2,TGTGCCAGCCCTCCCGGACTAGCGTTGGATGGGGATGAGCAGTTCTTC,CASPPGLALDGDEQFF
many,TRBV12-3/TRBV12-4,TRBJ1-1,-,TGTGCCAGCAGTTTCCTAACTGAAGCTTTCTTT,CASSFLTEAFF
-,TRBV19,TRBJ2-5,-,TGTGCCACCAGTAGACGCCGGGACGGTCAAGAGACCCAGTACTTC,CATSRRRDGQETQYF
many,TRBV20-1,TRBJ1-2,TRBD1,TGCAGTGCTCACCGGGACAGGGTGGATGGCTACACCTTC,CSAHRDRVDGYTF
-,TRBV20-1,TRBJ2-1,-,TGCAGTGCTCATAAAACGACGGGCAACAATGAGCAGTTCTTC,CSAHKTTGNNEQFF
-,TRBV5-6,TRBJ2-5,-,TGTGCCAGCAGCCTCAACGGGGGGCCGGAGACCCAGTACTTC,CASSLNGGPETQYF
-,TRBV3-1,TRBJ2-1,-,TGTGCCAGCAGCCAAGAACTAGGGGGACTTAGAGATGAGCAGTTCTTC,CASSQELGGLRDEQFF
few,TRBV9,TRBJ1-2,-,TGTGCCAGCAGCCCAACCGGGCCAGACCACTATGGCTACACCTTC,CASSPTGPDHYGYTF
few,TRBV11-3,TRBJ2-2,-,TGTGCCAGCAGCTTAGGGCTGGCTAGCCGCGCCGGGGAGCTGTTTTTT,CASSLGLASRAGELFF
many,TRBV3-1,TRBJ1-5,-,TGTGCCAGCAGCCGGTCGGGGGACGGTCAGCCCCAGCATTTT,CASSRSGDGQPQHF
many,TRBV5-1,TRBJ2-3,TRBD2,TGCGCCAGCAGCGTGACTAGCGGCCCAGATACGCAGTATTTT,CASSVTSGPDTQYF
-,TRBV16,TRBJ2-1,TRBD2,TGTGCCAGCAGCCAATCTCTAGCGGGGCCCTACAATGAGCAGTTCTTC,CASSQSLAGPYNEQFF
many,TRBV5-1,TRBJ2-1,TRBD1,TGCGCCAGCAGCGGACTACAGGGGGCAGTAGGCAATGAGCAGTTCTTC,CASSGLQGAVGNEQFF
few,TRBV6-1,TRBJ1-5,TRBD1,TGTGCCAGCAGGGGGGACAGTCCCAATCAGCCCCAGCATTTT,CASRGDSPNQPQHF
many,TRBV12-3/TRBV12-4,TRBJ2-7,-,TGTGCCAGCCAAATAACAGGGACTAACTACGAGCAGTACTTC,CASQITGTNYEQYF
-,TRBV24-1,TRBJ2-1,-,TGTGCCACCAGTGCGTCAGGGGCTAACAATGAGCAGTTCTTC,CATSASGANNEQFF
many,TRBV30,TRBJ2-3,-,TGTGCCTGGTTCCCCGGCCGCCCGGGAGATACGCAGTATTTT,CAWFPGRPGDTQYF
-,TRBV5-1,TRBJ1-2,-,TGCGCCAGCAGCTTGGCAGGACACCTTTTATATGGCTACACCTTC,CASSLAGHLLYGYTF
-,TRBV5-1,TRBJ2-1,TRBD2,TGCGCCAGCAGCTTGGAAGTAGCGGGGGCTAATGAGCAGTTCTTC,CASSLEVAGANEQFF
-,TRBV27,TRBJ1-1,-,TGTGCCAGCACCGCCTCCGTGGGGTTTGGGGCTTTCTTT,CASTASVGFGAFF
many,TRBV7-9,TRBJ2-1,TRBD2,TGTGCCAGCAGCTTGGAGCTAGCGGGGGGGCCTAATGAGCAGTTCTTC,CASSLELAGGPNEQFF
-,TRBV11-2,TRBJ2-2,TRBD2,TGTGCCAGCAGCCCACGGGGGGGCCTGAACACCGGGGAGCTGTTTTTT,CASSPRGGLNTGELFF
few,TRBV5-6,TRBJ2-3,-,TGTGCCAGCAGCTTGGCCCCAAGGGGGGGGGCCTTCACAGATACGCAGTATTTT,CASSLAPRGGAFTDTQYF
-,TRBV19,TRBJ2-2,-,TGTGCCAGTATGAGGACTGTGAACACCGGGGAGCTGTTTTTT,CASMRTVNTGELFF
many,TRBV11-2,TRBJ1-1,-,TGTGCCAGCAGCTTACTCGACAGCGAGTCCTCTGAAGCTTTCTTT,CASSLLDSESSEAFF
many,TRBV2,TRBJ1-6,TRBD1,TGTGCCAGCAGTGGGGCAGGGGGGGGTGCGCCCCTCCACTTT,CASSGAGGGAPLHF
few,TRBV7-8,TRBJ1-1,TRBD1,TGTGCCAGCAGCTTAAGTCCCGGGACAGGGAACACTGAAGCTTTCTTT,CASSLSPGTGNTEAFF
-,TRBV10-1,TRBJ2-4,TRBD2,TGCGCCAGCAGTGCTGTAGCGGGGGGTATTCAGTACTTC,CASSAVAGGIQYF
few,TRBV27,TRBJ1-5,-,TGTGCCAGCAGTCCCCAACAGGGCCCTCAGCCCCAGCATTTT,CASSPQQGPQPQHF
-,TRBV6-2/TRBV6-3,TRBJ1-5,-,TGTGCCAGCAGTTACTCGGCAGGGCGGCCCCAGCATTTT,CASSYSAGRPQHF
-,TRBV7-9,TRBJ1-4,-,TGTGCCAGCAGCTTTACCGGGACTGAGAATGAAAAACTGTTTTTT,CASSFTGTENEKLFF
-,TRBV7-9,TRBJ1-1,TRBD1,TGTGCCAGCAGCTTCGCGGGGACAGGACTATCGAACACTGAAGCTTTCTTT,CASSFAGTGLSNTEAFF
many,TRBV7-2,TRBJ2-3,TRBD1,TGTGCCAGCAGCTTAGAAAGTCTCCAGGGGGCAGATACGCAGTATTTT,CASSLESLQGADTQYF
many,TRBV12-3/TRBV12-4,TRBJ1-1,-,TGTGCCAGCAGTTTCAGTGGGTTGGGGACTGAAGCTTTCTTT,CASSFSGLGTEAFF
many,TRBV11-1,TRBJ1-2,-,TGTGCCAGCAGCACCCCGGGGTGGCATGGCTACACCTTC,CASSTPGWHGYTF
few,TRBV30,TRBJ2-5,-,TGTGCCTGGAGTCCTTCCAGGAGGGGGGGCCAAGAGACCCAGTACTTC,CAWSPSRRGGQETQYF
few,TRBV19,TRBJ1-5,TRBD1,TGTGCCAGTACTCTAGCAGGGGGGCGCGTAGGTCAGCCCCAGCATTTT,CASTLAGGRVGQPQHF
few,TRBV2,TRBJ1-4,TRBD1,TGTACCAGCAGTGCGGGACAGTATAATGAAAAACTGTTTTTT,CTSSAGQYNEKLFF
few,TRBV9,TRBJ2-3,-,TGTGCCAGCAGCGTAGGACAGAGCACAGATACGCAGTATTTT,CASSVGQSTDTQYF
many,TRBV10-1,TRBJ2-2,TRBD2,TGCGCCAGCAGTTTAGCGGGTGGCGGGGAGCTGTTTTTT,CASSLAGGGELFF
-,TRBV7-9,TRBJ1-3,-,TGTGCCAGCAGCTTAGTGCAGGCATTTGGAAACACCATATATTTT,CASSLVQAFGNTIYF
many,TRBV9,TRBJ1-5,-,TGTGCCAGCAGTGCCGGTGGGGAAAGAGGACAGCCCCAGCATTTT,CASSAGGERGQPQHF
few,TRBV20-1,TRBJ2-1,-,TGCAGTGCAGATACAGGGTACAATGAGCAGTTCTTC,CSADTGYNEQFF
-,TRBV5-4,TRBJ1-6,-,TGTGCCAGCAGGCGGGGATTCGCCTATAATTCACCCCTCCACTTT,CASRRGFAYNSPLHF
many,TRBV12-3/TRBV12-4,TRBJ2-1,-,TGTGCCAGCAGTTTAGCGGGGGGCGGGGTCGGGGTCGATGAGCAGTTCTTC,CASSLAGGGVGVDEQFF
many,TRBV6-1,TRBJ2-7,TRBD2,TGTGCCAGCAGTCGGACTAGCGGGGGGGCGCTGGGCTACGAGCAGTACTTC,CASSRTSGGALGYEQYF
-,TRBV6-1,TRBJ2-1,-,TGTGCCAGCAGTGATTGGAATACAGGTTACAATGAGCAGTTCTTC,CASSDWNTGYNEQFF
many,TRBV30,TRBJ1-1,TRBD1,TGTGCCTGGAGTCTCCCCGGTTGGGGTCTGGGACAGTTCATGAACACTGAAGCTTTCTTT,CAWSLPGWGLGQFMNTEAFF
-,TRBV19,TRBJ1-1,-,TGTGCCAGTAGTATGGGTCCAGGAGTCACTGAAGCTTTCTTT,CASSMGPGVTEAFF
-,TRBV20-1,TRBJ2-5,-,TGCAGTGTCCGACGGCTTCAAGAGACCCAGTACTTC,CSVRRLQETQYF
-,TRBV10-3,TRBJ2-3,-,TGTGCCATCAGTGCTAGGACAGACTCAGATACGCAGTATTTT,CAISARTDSDTQYF
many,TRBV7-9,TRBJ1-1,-,TGTGCCAGCAGCGAGATCCGAACACGGGAGAACACTGAAGCTTTCTTT,CASSEIRTRENTEAFF
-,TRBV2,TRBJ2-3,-,TGTGCCAGCGGTCGGAGCAGCCCGGGCACAGATACGCAGTATTTT,CASGRSSPGTDTQYF
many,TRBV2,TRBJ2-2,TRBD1,TGTGCCAGCGGAAGACAGACAGGGATGATCACCGGGGAGCTGTTTTTT,CASGRQTGMITGELFF
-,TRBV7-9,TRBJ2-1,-,TGTGCCAGCAGCTTCAGTAGGGGTGGCGGGGATGAGCAGTTCTTC,CASSFSRGGGDEQFF
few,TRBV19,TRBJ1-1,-,TGTGCCAGTAGTCTCTCCGACAGCTACCCCACTGAAGCTTTCTTT,CASSLSDSYPTEAFF